What follows are 26 T cell receptor beta chains derived from one specimen sequenced in a study of identical twins. One entry per CDR3 protein, called by TCRdb with MiXCR from the 5' RACE reads. Among about 720,000 distinct CDR3 sequences listed, over 15% were seen once. The sample also formed part of further work on T cells expressing NK-cell markers.

The sequenced sample consisted of PBMCs. The receptor set was obtained from a woman in her late teens or twenties in good health.

The CDR3 nucleotides read TGCAGCGTTGCAATGACCCTATTTACCTACGAGCAGTACTTC. This gives the protein CSVAMTLFTYEQYF. The genes are TRBV29-1 and TRBJ2-7; D remains unclear. The CDR3 is made up of 14 amino acids. Trimming stripped 4 bases from V and 2 bases from J, with 15 bases between. Germline assignment: CDR1 SQVTM and CDR2 ANQGSEA.

This clonotype has a handful of counts. V and J are TRBV6-5 and TRBJ1-1; D unclear. V lost 2 bases and J lost 4, with 11 bases in between. Germline V gene sequence: CDR1 MNHEY, CDR2 SVGAGI. The CDR3 is 14 amino acids. The CDR3 DNA sequence: TGTGCCAGCAGTTACCCCCGGGGTTTCACTGAAGCTTTCTTT. Translating it yields CASSYPRGFTEAFF.

This clonotype was counted many times. The genes are TRBV6-5 and TRBJ1-2; D uncertain. Trimming left V 5 bases short and J 5 bases short, with 15 bases between. This CDR3 region has 14 residues. Germline CDR1 and CDR2: MNHEY and SVGAGI. The CDR3 loop reads CASSTSSDGYGYTF. The CDR3 nucleotides read TGTGCCAGCAGTACCTCGAGCGATGGGTATGGCTACACCTTC.

There are a few counts of this clonotype. This chain joins TRBV29-1 and TRBJ2-5; a possible D gene is TRBD2 (5 bases). Between the trimmed V and J ends, which lost 1 base and 2 bases, there was a span of 11 bases. This CDR3 has 14 residues. Germline V lookup: CDR1 SQVTM, CDR2 ANQGSEA. CDR3 protein: CSVEGRGPQETQYF. In DNA, the CDR3 is TGCAGCGTTGAAGGCCGGGGTCCGCAAGAGACCCAGTACTTC.

Only a few counts were recorded for this clonotype. The chain recombines TRBV4-3 with TRBJ1-4, with D possibly TRBD1 on 5 matching bases. Germline CDR1 LGHNA, CDR2 YSLEER. V shed 1 base and J shed 6 bases, with 15 bases lying between them. This CDR3 region has 16 residues. Here the CDR3 DNA reads TGCGCCAGCAGCCAAGCCGTGGCAGGGATAGATGAAAAACTGTTTTTT. Protein sequence: CASSQAVAGIDEKLFF.

This clonotype has just a few counts. V and J are TRBV20-1 and TRBJ2-1, with D unclear. The CDR3 is 14 amino acids. The V end was cut by 5 bases, the J end by 0 bases, with 11 bases between. Germline CDR1 and CDR2: DFQATT and SNEGSKA (reference sequence). The CDR3 DNA reads TGCAGTGCTTCTCGGTCCCGCTCCTACAATGAGCAGTTCTTC. This sequence encodes CSASRSRSYNEQFF.

This clonotype was counted only a few times. The chain couples TRBV6-2 or TRBV6-3 to TRBJ1-5; D is ambiguous. V lost 8 bases to trimming and J lost 5 bases, with 13 bases between them. The CDR3 totals 13 residues. The germline V gene has CDR1 MNHEY and CDR2 SVGEGT. The DNA for the CDR3 is TGTGCCAGCTCCCAGCACGACTATCAGCCCCAGCATTTT. Protein: CASSQHDYQPQHF.

This clonotype came up a few times. This chain connects TRBV4-2 to TRBJ2-5; 10 bases fit TRBD2. From germline, CDR1 is LGHNA and CDR2 YNFKEQ. V dropped 3 bases and J dropped 5; count of bases not matched to a gene: 9. This CDR3 contains 16 residues. The CDR3 nucleotides read TGTGCCAGCAGCCATCGCAGCGGGGGGGCCGAGGAGACCCAGTACTTC. It encodes CASSHRSGGAEETQYF.

Concerning this clonotype itself: Sequence at one end of the junction differs from germline and may be a read error. This chain uses TRBV20-1 with TRBJ1-4; D is uncertain. Germline-derived CDR1 and CDR2 are DFQATT and SNEGSKA (reference sequence). The CDR3 consists of 13 residues. CDR3 sequence reads: CSASFTSKEKLFF. CDR3 nucleotide sequence: TGCAGTGCTAGTTTCACTTCTAAGGAAAAACTGTTTTTT.

The sample holds a few counts of this clonotype. The chain is built from TRBV20-1 and TRBJ1-1; D may be TRBD1 (6 bases). Trimming stripped 0 bases from V and 5 bases from J, with 19 bases between. Germline V lookup: CDR1 DFQATT, CDR2 SNEGSKA (reference sequence). The CDR3 contains 16 residues. The CDR3 nucleotides are TGCAGTGCTAGAGATGACGGCAGGGGCGTACGGACTGAAGCTTTCTTT. Translation: CSARDDGRGVRTEAFF.

The chain uses TRBV21-1 and TRBJ2-5; the table gives TRBD1 as D, unverified against the DNA. TRBV21-1 constitutes a pseudogene. The CDR3 loop spans 14 amino acids. The CDR3: CASSPIGGWETQYF. The CDR3 DNA is TGTGCCAGCAGCCCTATCGGGGGCTGGGAGACCCAGTACTTC.

The rearrangement links TRBV30 to TRBJ2-7; the D gene is possibly TRBD1 (5 bases). V lost 1 base and J 2 bases, leaving 9 bases between the germline ends. The CDR3 sequence is 13 residues long. Germline V lookup: CDR1 GTSNPN, CDR2 SVGIG (reference sequence). DNA for the CDR3: TGTGCCTGGAGTGAGGGGTACCCCTACGAGCAGTACTTC. Amino acid sequence: CAWSEGYPYEQYF.

This clonotype was picked up a small number of times. This chain joins TRBV27 and TRBJ2-7; D gene uncertain. The CDR3 extends over 14 amino acids. V lost 3 bases to trimming and J lost 2 bases, with 11 bases between them. Germline V gives CDR1 MNHEY, CDR2 SMNVEV (reference sequence). The CDR3 region is CASSLYLFAYEQYF. The CDR3 DNA is TGTGCCAGCAGTTTGTACCTTTTTGCCTACGAGCAGTACTTC.

In this sample, this clonotype turned up a few times. This chain links TRBV12-3 or TRBV12-4 with TRBJ1-5, with TRBD1 as a possible D gene (5 bases). Trimming shortened V by 4 bases and J by 3 bases, and 13 bases separated the two germline ends. The CDR3 is 15 residues long. CDR3 loop: CASSSRGRDNQPQHF. The CDR3 DNA reads TGTGCCAGCAGTTCGCGGGGACGTGACAATCAGCCCCAGCATTTT.

This clonotype was observed a handful of times. The chain uses TRBV7-8 and TRBJ1-2; 7 bases match TRBD1. The CDR3 length is 15 residues. The germline V gene has CDR1 SGHVS and CDR2 FQNEAQ. V lost 6 bases and J lost 3; bases outside the gene matches: 10. In DNA form, the CDR3 reads TGTGCCAGCAGTGAAACCGGGACAGTACACTATGGCTACACCTTC. It translates to CASSETGTVHYGYTF.

This clonotype appeared a few times. The gene calls are TRBV7-9 and TRBJ2-7, with 9 bases that match TRBD1. Germline lookup yields CDR1 SEHNR and CDR2 FQNEAQ (reference sequence). The CDR3 loop spans 15 amino acids. Trimming removed 4 bases from V and 5 bases from J; junction bases left unmatched: 9. The CDR3 spells CASSSSGQGIHEQYF. CDR3 nucleotides: TGTGCCAGCAGCTCATCGGGACAGGGAATCCACGAGCAGTACTTC.

In this sample, this clonotype turned up a few times. The chain couples TRBV4-2 to TRBJ2-5; perhaps TRBD1 as D (5 bases). V was cut by 0 bases and J by 6 bases, with 8 bases left in between. The CDR3 is made up of 13 amino acids. The V gene's germline CDR1 is LGHNA and CDR2 YNFKEQ. DNA of the CDR3: TGTGCCAGCAGCCAAGATAGGGGAAAGACCCAGTACTTC. Protein product: CASSQDRGKTQYF.

This clonotype was seen a few times. The chain links TRBV6-2 or TRBV6-3 to TRBJ1-5, with D possibly TRBD1 on 5 matching bases. Germline CDR1 reads MNHEY; CDR2 reads SVGEGT. V shed 7 bases and J shed 2 bases, with 12 bases lying between them. This CDR3 contains 14 residues. In DNA form, the CDR3 reads TGTGCCAGCACGCGGGGGGATGGCAATCAGCCCCAGCATTTT. It yields the protein CASTRGDGNQPQHF.

This clonotype showed up just a few times. The rearrangement uses TRBV6-5 and TRBJ2-3; the D gene could be TRBD1 or TRBD2 (5 bases each). Germline CDR1 is MNHEY and CDR2 is SVGAGI. The CDR3 covers 17 residues. V was pared by 0 bases and J by 2 bases, with 15 bases between. CDR3 loop: CASSYSIGALITDTQYF. The CDR3 DNA follows: TGTGCCAGCAGTTACTCTATCGGGGCCCTAATCACAGATACGCAGTATTTT.

This clonotype appeared a few times. This chain uses TRBV29-1 with TRBJ2-5; D not resolved. The germline V gene encodes CDR1 SQVTM and CDR2 ANQGSEA. The CDR3 extends over 15 amino acids. Trimming shortened V by 4 bases and J by 2 bases, and 17 bases separated the two germline ends. CDR3 residues: CSVVFIIPIQETQYF. CDR3 nucleotide sequence: TGCAGCGTTGTCTTCATCATACCGATACAAGAGACCCAGTACTTC. Variable domain in full (rest from reference TRBV29-1 and TRBJ2-5): SAVISQKPSRDICQRGTSLTIQCQVDSQVTMMFWYRQQPGQSLTLIATANQGSEATYESGFVIDKFPISRPNLTFSTLTVSNMSPEDSSIYLCSVVFIIPIQETQYFGPGTRLLVL.

In its sample, this clonotype was seen a few times. This chain connects TRBV20-1 to TRBJ2-1; TRBD1 is a possible D gene (6 bases). With 3 bases removed from V and 8 bases from J, the gap between germline ends came to 20 bases. CDR1 DFQATT and CDR2 SNEGSKA come from the germline V gene (reference sequence). This CDR3 is 15 amino acids long. The CDR3 spells CSARLITGEGDEQFF. The CDR3 region has the DNA TGCAGTGCTAGGCTAATCACCGGAGAGGGGGATGAGCAGTTCTTC.

The table lists this clonotype with a few counts. The genes are TRBV9 and TRBJ2-1; 9 positions agree with TRBD2. This CDR3 is built from 15 residues. Germline values: CDR1 SGDLS, CDR2 YYNGEE. With V trimmed by 4 bases and J by 4 bases, 6 bases remained unmatched. CDR3 sequence (DNA): TGTGCCAGCAGCACGGGACTAGCAGAATACAATGAGCAGTTCTTC. This encodes CASSTGLAEYNEQFF.

In its sample, this clonotype was seen many times. The genes are TRBV29-1 and TRBJ1-1; TRBD1 is a possible D gene (6 bases). In germline, CDR1 is SQVTM, CDR2 ANQGSEA. Between the trimmed V and J ends, which lost 6 bases and 0 bases, there was a span of 14 bases. The length of the CDR3 is 14 residues. The CDR3 reads CSVRGGTVNTEAFF. DNA of the CDR3: TGCAGCGTGAGGGGGGGTACAGTGAACACTGAAGCTTTCTTT.

This clonotype was picked up a small number of times. The rearrangement links TRBV10-3 to TRBJ1-5, with 9 nucleotides matching TRBD1. The CDR3 is 17 residues long. The junction had 7 bases not matched to a gene; V was cut back by 4 bases and J by 0 bases. Per germline, CDR1 ENHRY and CDR2 SYGVKD. The CDR3: CAISAQRTGVSNQPQHF. The DNA for the CDR3 is TGTGCCATCAGTGCCCAACGGACAGGGGTTAGCAATCAGCCCCAGCATTTT.

J is TRBJ2-1 and V is TRBV29-1; 9 bases fit TRBD1. The CDR3 loop spans 18 amino acids. CDR1 and CDR2 from the germline V gene are SQVTM and ANQGSEA. J was trimmed by 0 bases and V by 7 bases; bases with no gene match: 16. The CDR3 is CSGLDPRTGASSYNEQFF. Here the CDR3 DNA reads TGCAGCGGCTTAGACCCCAGGACAGGGGCAAGCTCCTACAATGAGCAGTTCTTC.

The chain is built from TRBV7-7 and TRBJ1-4, with unresolved D. The CDR3 has 12 residues. Germline V gene lookup returns CDR1 SSHAT and CDR2 FNYEAQ (reference sequence). V was shortened by 5 bases and J by 10 bases, with 11 bases between the two germline ends. CDR3 sequence: CASSNQDGKLFF. The DNA of the CDR3 is TGTGCCAGCAGCAATCAAGATGGAAAACTGTTTTTT.